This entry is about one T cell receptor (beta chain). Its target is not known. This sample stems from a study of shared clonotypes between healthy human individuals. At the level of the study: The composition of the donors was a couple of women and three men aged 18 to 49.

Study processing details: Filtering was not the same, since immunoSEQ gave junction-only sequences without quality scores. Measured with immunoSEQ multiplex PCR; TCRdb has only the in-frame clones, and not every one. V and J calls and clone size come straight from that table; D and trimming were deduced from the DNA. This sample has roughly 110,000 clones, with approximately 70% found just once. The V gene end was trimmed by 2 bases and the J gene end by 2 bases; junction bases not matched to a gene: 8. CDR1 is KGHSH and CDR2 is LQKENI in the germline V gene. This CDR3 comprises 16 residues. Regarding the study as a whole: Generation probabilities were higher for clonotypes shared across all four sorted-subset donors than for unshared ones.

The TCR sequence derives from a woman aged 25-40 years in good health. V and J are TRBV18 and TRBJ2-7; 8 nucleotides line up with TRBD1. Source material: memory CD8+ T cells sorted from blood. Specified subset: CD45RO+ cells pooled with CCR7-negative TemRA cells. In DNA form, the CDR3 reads TGTGCCAGCTCACCATACGCCAGGGGGCTTGCCTACGAGCAGTACTTC. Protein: CASSPYARGLAYEQYF. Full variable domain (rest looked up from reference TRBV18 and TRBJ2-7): NAGVMQNPRHLVRRRGQEARLRCSPMKGHSHVYWYRQLPEEGLKFMVYLQKENIIDESGMPKERFSAEFPKEGPSILRIQQVVRGDSAAYFCASSPYARGLAYEQYFGPGTRLTVT.